This is a list of T cell receptor beta chains from one sample in a study of neurological immune-mediated disorders. MiXCR was run by TCRdb on the 5' RACE reads, yielding one entry per CDR3 protein. Among roughly 52,000 distinct CDR3 sequences listed, around 5.3% were seen once. Input material: CD4+ T cells from blood. The source of these receptors is a woman younger than 35 with multiple sclerosis. CDR3s include the opening cysteine and the closing phenylalanine or tryptophan. A D gene is named only where the DNA matches it firmly. Clone size is given for some rows only: seen once, a few or many times, or a class if the clone is expanded.

V gene: TRBV20-1; clone size: -; J gene: TRBJ1-1; D gene: TRBD1; CDR3 length: 14; CDR3 DNA: TGCAGTGCGGGTGGACAGGGGGAAACAACTGAAGCTTTCTTT; CDR3 protein: CSAGGQGETTEAFF
V gene: TRBV20-1; clone size: many; J gene: TRBJ1-2; D gene: -; CDR3 length: 15; CDR3 DNA: TGCAGTGCTAGGATTCTTGGGGGCGCGAACTATGGCTACACCTTC; CDR3 protein: CSARILGGANYGYTF
V gene: TRBV28; clone size: many; J gene: TRBJ1-5; D gene: -; CDR3 length: 16; CDR3 DNA: TGTGCCAGCAGAGGCTACCGGGACAAATTCAATCAGCCCCAGCATTTT; CDR3 protein: CASRGYRDKFNQPQHF
V gene: TRBV20-1; clone size: many; J gene: TRBJ1-4; D gene: -; CDR3 length: 15; CDR3 DNA: TGCAGTGCTAGATCAACGGACTACAATAACGAAAAACTGTTTTTT; CDR3 protein: CSARSTDYNNEKLFF
V gene: TRBV6-2/TRBV6-3; clone size: many; J gene: TRBJ1-1; D gene: -; CDR3 length: 13; CDR3 DNA: TGTGCCAGCATTTTGTTAAGTAGGGCTGAAGCTTTCTTT; CDR3 protein: CASILLSRAEAFF
V gene: TRBV12-3/TRBV12-4; clone size: many; J gene: TRBJ1-1; D gene: TRBD1; CDR3 length: 14; CDR3 DNA: TGTGCCAGCAGATCAGGGGGAAAAGGGACTGAAGCTTTCTTT; CDR3 protein: CASRSGGKGTEAFF
V gene: TRBV5-1; clone size: many; J gene: TRBJ2-2; D gene: -; CDR3 length: 17; CDR3 DNA: TGCGCCAGCAGGGCGGTGGTCACCCTAGCCAACACCGGGGAGCTGTTTTTT; CDR3 protein: CASRAVVTLANTGELFF
V gene: TRBV2; clone size: many; J gene: TRBJ1-2; D gene: -; CDR3 length: 14; CDR3 DNA: TGTGCCAGCAGGATCGGGGGAGTTGGTTATGGCTACACCTTC; CDR3 protein: CASRIGGVGYGYTF
V gene: TRBV20-1; clone size: many; J gene: TRBJ1-2; D gene: TRBD1; CDR3 length: 14; CDR3 DNA: TGCAGTGCTAGACCCCCTGGACAGGGCTCTGGCTACACCTTC; CDR3 protein: CSARPPGQGSGYTF
V gene: TRBV5-1; clone size: many; J gene: TRBJ2-5; D gene: -; CDR3 length: 14; CDR3 DNA: TGCGCCAGCAGCTTGGTTGGGGCGGAAGAGACCCAGTACTTC; CDR3 protein: CASSLVGAEETQYF